These 32 T cell receptor beta chains were sequenced from one sample in a study of blood T cell repertoires in COVID-19. TCRdb keeps only in-frame clones here, not all; method: immunoSEQ multiplex PCR. Altogether some 200,000 clones are present, approximately 90% being singletons, with the ten largest covering approximately 0.8%. The sequenced material came from PBMCs or T cells enriched from blood (not recorded which). The receptors were gathered from a young woman who had recovered from COVID-19.

The rearrangement links TRBV28 to TRBJ1-2, with D possibly matching TRBD1 (5 bases). V dropped 6 bases and J dropped 6 bases, with 14 bases sitting between them. This CDR3 is 13 amino acids long. CDR1 and CDR2 from the germline V gene are MDHEN and SYDVKM. CDR3 sequence reads: CASRPGTGDGYTF. CDR3 nucleotides: TGTGCCAGCAGACCCGGGACGGGAGATGGCTACACCTTC.

This clone was seen once. The chain joins TRBV6-1 to TRBJ2-7; weak D call: TRBD2 (5 bases). Germline loops: CDR1 MNHNS, CDR2 SASEGT. This CDR3 region has 15 residues. With 1 base removed from V and 4 bases from J, the gap between germline ends came to 14 bases. The CDR3: CASSEGLTIVYEQYF. The CDR3, as DNA: TGTGCCAGCAGTGAAGGTTTGACTATTGTTTACGAGCAGTACTTC.

V is TRBV9 and J is TRBJ2-1; TRBD2 matches 8 bases. Trimming took 2 bases from V and 5 from J; bases not matched to a gene: 6. This CDR3 has 15 amino acids. The germline V gene has CDR1 SGDLS and CDR2 YYNGEE. CDR3 region: CASSVLAGGDNEQFF. The CDR3 coding sequence is TGTGCCAGCAGCGTGCTAGCGGGCGGAGACAATGAGCAGTTCTTC.

The chain couples TRBV18 to TRBJ2-6; the D gene is possibly TRBD2 (5 bases). From germline, CDR1 is KGHSH and CDR2 LQKENI. The V and J ends lost 6 bases and 2 bases respectively, with 11 bases between them. CDR3 size: 15 residues. CDR3 DNA sequence: TGTGCCAGCTCGCCCACTAGAGCTGGGGCCAACGTCCTGACTTTC. Translation: CASSPTRAGANVLTF.

The chain carries TRBV20-1 and TRBJ1-2; possible D gene TRBD1, 6 bases. Germline assignment: CDR1 DFQATT and CDR2 SNEGSKA (reference sequence). The germline V and J ends were trimmed by 6 bases and 4 bases, with 9 bases remaining between them. This CDR3 is built from 11 residues. The CDR3 loop reads CSAWTAYGYTF. The CDR3 DNA reads as TGCAGTGCATGGACAGCCTATGGCTACACCTTC.

The rearrangement uses TRBV30 and TRBJ2-5; possible D gene TRBD2, 5 bases. Per the germline V gene, CDR1 is GTSNPN and CDR2 is SVGIG (reference sequence). The CDR3 runs to 17 residues. Trimming took off 0 bases at V and 0 bases at J, with 17 bases between the two ends. DNA of the CDR3: TGTGCCTGGAGTGTACCCCCAGTACTAGTTTACCAAGAGACCCAGTACTTC. It yields the protein CAWSVPPVLVYQETQYF.

The V gene is TRBV7-6, the J gene TRBJ2-2; TRBD1 agrees at 8 bases. Germline CDR1 reads SGHVS; CDR2 reads FNYEAQ. CDR3 length equals 17 residues. The V segment lost 5 bases and the J segment 7 bases; nucleotides outside the gene matches: 15. Written as DNA, the CDR3 is TGTGCCAGCAGCGAACGCAAATCAGGGGGCGCGAACGGGGAGCTGTTTTTT. Translating it yields CASSERKSGGANGELFF.

The rearrangement uses TRBV5-5 and TRBJ1-5; 10 positions match TRBD1. The CDR3 has 17 amino acids. Germline CDR1 reads SGHKS; CDR2 reads YYEKEE (reference sequence). With V trimmed by 0 bases and J by 2 bases, 5 bases remained unmatched. The CDR3 region is CASSLGVGTGGNQPQHF. Written as DNA, the CDR3 is TGTGCCAGCAGCTTGGGAGTCGGGACAGGGGGCAATCAGCCCCAGCATTTT.

The V call is TRBV4-1, the J call TRBJ1-4, with a weak D call TRBD1 (6 bases). Germline V gene sequence: CDR1 MGHRA, CDR2 YSYEKL. V lost 0 bases and J 8 bases, leaving 13 bases between the germline ends. CDR3 length: 15 amino acids. In nucleotides, the CDR3 is TGCGCCAGCAGCCAAGATAGGGGGGGCCGGGAAAAACTGTTTTTT. It yields the protein CASSQDRGGREKLFF.

The J gene is TRBJ2-3, the V gene TRBV2, with 10 bases matching TRBD2. V shed 6 bases and J 2 bases; nucleotides not matched to a gene: 11. The CDR3 is made up of 17 amino acids. CDR1 is SNHLY, CDR2 FYNNEI, per germline. The CDR3 loop reads CASRNKGSGRYTDTQYF. Here the CDR3 DNA reads TGTGCCAGCAGAAATAAGGGTAGCGGGAGGTACACAGATACGCAGTATTTT.

CDR3 residues: CASSLDAVNSYEQYF. CDR3 nucleotides: TGCGCCAGCAGCTTGGATGCAGTGAACTCCTACGAGCAGTACTTC. This chain uses TRBV5-1 with TRBJ2-7; D not resolved. Germline lookup yields CDR1 SGHRS and CDR2 YFSETQ. The CDR3 loop spans 15 amino acids. Trimming removed 0 bases at V and 0 bases at J, with 10 bases between.

The V gene is TRBV18, the J gene TRBJ1-1; tentatively, D is TRBD1 (5 bases). Germline V gene lookup returns CDR1 KGHSH and CDR2 LQKENI. The length of the CDR3 is 14 residues. V was shortened by 2 bases and J by 6 bases, with 13 bases between the two germline ends. This chain's CDR3 is CASSPLGGRAEAFF. The CDR3 coding sequence is TGTGCCAGCTCACCATTGGGGGGTCGCGCTGAAGCTTTCTTT.

The chain combines TRBV6-2 or TRBV6-3 with TRBJ1-6; the match to TRBD1 covers 9 bases. CDR3 size: 17 residues. Germline CDR1 is MNHEY and CDR2 is SVGEGT. V dropped 2 bases and J dropped 7; count of bases not matched to a gene: 9. Here the CDR3 DNA reads TGTGCCAGCAGTTACCCGACGGGGACAGGGAAGAATTCACCCCTCCACTTT. This sequence encodes CASSYPTGTGKNSPLHF.

V is TRBV7-3 and J is TRBJ2-2, with 7 bases aligning to TRBD1. V was pared by 5 bases and J by 5 bases, with 8 bases of the junction left unmatched. This CDR3 contains 15 residues. Germline V CDR1 and CDR2: SGHTA, FQGTGA. The CDR3 spells CASSGRAGGTGELFF. CDR3 coding DNA: TGTGCCAGCAGCGGAAGGGCAGGGGGAACCGGGGAGCTGTTTTTT.

The V and J genes are TRBV18 and TRBJ2-1; 13 positions agree with TRBD2. Trimming cost V 3 bases and J 5 bases; bases outside gene matches: 4. The V gene's germline CDR1 is KGHSH and CDR2 LQKENI. This CDR3 has 16 residues. CDR3 DNA sequence: TGTGCCAGCTCACCTGAACTAGCGGGAGGGAACAATGAGCAGTTCTTC. Its translation is CASSPELAGGNNEQFF. Together with reference TRBV18 and TRBJ2-1, the CDR3 gives the full variable domain: NAGVMQNPRHLVRRRGQEARLRCSPMKGHSHVYWYRQLPEEGLKFMVYLQKENIIDESGMPKERFSAEFPKEGPSILRIQQVVRGDSAAYFCASSPELAGGNNEQFFGPGTRLTVL.

The rearrangement uses TRBV10-3 and TRBJ2-2; 9 positions agree with TRBD2. This CDR3 contains 18 residues. Germline CDR1 is ENHRY and CDR2 is SYGVKD. J lost 7 bases, V lost 4 bases, and 16 bases had no gene match. The CDR3 DNA sequence: TGTGCCATCAGTGTAACTACCGCGGGAGGGTCCAGGGGCGGGGAGCTGTTTTTT. This encodes CAISVTTAGGSRGGELFF.

J is TRBJ2-7 and V is TRBV25-1, with 8 nucleotides matching TRBD2. The ends lost 4 bases at V and 5 bases at J; junction bases unmatched: 10. Germline loops: CDR1 MGHDK, CDR2 SYGVNS. The CDR3 contains 15 residues. The CDR3 sequence is CASSGRSGRIDEQYF. The CDR3 DNA reads as TGTGCCAGCAGTGGGCGGAGCGGGAGAATCGACGAGCAGTACTTC.

The rearrangement links TRBV3-1 (or the pseudogene TRBV3-2) to TRBJ2-1; D possibly corresponds to TRBD2 (5 bases). The CDR3 is 15 amino acids. Germline assignment: CDR1 LGHDT and CDR2 YNNKEL (reference sequence). Deletions cut 1 base from V and 1 base from J, with 8 bases between. The CDR3 nucleotides are TGTGCCAGCAGCCAAGCTGCGGGTTCCTACAATGAGCAGTTCTTC. It translates to CASSQAAGSYNEQFF.

The V call is TRBV9, the J call TRBJ2-2; D remains unclear. Germline V gene data show CDR1 as SGDLS and CDR2 as YYNGEE. V lost 1 base and J 4 bases, leaving 11 bases between the germline ends. The CDR3 spans 15 residues. The CDR3 sequence: CASSVMERATGELFF. As DNA, the CDR3 is TGTGCCAGCAGCGTAATGGAGCGTGCCACCGGGGAGCTGTTTTTT.

CDR3 amino acids: CASSAPGNTIYF. As DNA, the CDR3 is TGTGCCAGCAGTGCGCCGGGAAACACCATATATTTT. The chain employs TRBV27 and TRBJ1-3; D gene ambiguous. The germline CDR1 and CDR2 sequences are MNHEY and SMNVEV (reference sequence). Trimming cost V 5 bases and J 4 bases, with 6 bases left between them. This CDR3 contains 12 residues.

The chain couples TRBV15 to TRBJ2-7, with D possibly being TRBD1 (5 bases). Germline CDR1 is LNHNV and CDR2 is YYDKDF (reference sequence). The V end was cut by 1 base, the J end by 2 bases, with 15 bases between. This CDR3 is 16 amino acids long. The CDR3 DNA is TGTGCCACCAGCAGAGTCACAGGTATAGGCCCCTACGAGCAGTACTTC. Its translation is CATSRVTGIGPYEQYF.

The rearrangement uses TRBV21-1 and TRBJ1-5; TRBD1 was called by the table and not checked on the DNA. TRBV21-1 represents a pseudogene. There are 18 residues in the CDR3. Here the CDR3 reads CASSKGWQGRISNQPQHF. The CDR3 bases are TGTGCCAGCAGCAAAGGATGGCAGGGTAGGATAAGCAATCAGCCCCAGCATTTT.

The V call is TRBV7-8, the J call TRBJ2-2; D unclear. V dropped 5 bases and J dropped 1 base, with 17 bases sitting between them. CDR3 size: 17 residues. Germline V gene lookup returns CDR1 SGHVS and CDR2 FQNEAQ. CDR3 sequence reads: CASSRISPNLNTGELFF. Here the CDR3 DNA reads TGTGCCAGCAGCAGAATAAGCCCGAACCTGAACACCGGGGAGCTGTTTTTT.

This sequence joins TRBV7-9 and TRBJ1-2, with TRBD1 as a possible D gene (5 bases). V gave up 1 base and J gave up 6 bases, with 12 bases separating them. The CDR3 covers 14 residues. Germline assignment: CDR1 SEHNR and CDR2 FQNEAQ (reference sequence). CDR3 protein: CASSLVAGPHGYTF. DNA for the CDR3: TGTGCCAGCAGCTTAGTGGCAGGGCCACATGGCTACACCTTC. The whole variable domain, remainder taken from reference TRBV7-9 and TRBJ1-2, is DTGVSQNPRHKITKRGQNVTFRCDPISEHNRLYWYRQTLGQGPEFLTYFQNEAQLEKSRLLSDRFSAERPKGSFSTLEIQRTEQGDSAMYLCASSLVAGPHGYTFGSGTRLTVV.

This chain connects TRBV19 to TRBJ2-5; D is perhaps TRBD2 (6 bases). The germline V gene has CDR1 LNHDA and CDR2 SQIVND (reference sequence). Trimming removed 4 bases at V and 0 bases at J, with 12 bases between. The CDR3 length is 15 residues. The chain's CDR3 is CASSTHRDYQETQYF. CDR3 DNA: TGTGCCAGTAGTACCCACCGGGACTACCAAGAGACCCAGTACTTC.

This clone was recorded once. V is TRBV3-1 (or the pseudogene TRBV3-2) and J is TRBJ2-1; D is ambiguous. V dropped 0 bases and J dropped 0 bases, with 6 bases sitting between them. Germline V gives CDR1 LGHDT, CDR2 YNNKEL (reference sequence). CDR3 length equals 15 residues. For the CDR3, the DNA is TGTGCCAGCAGCCAAGATTACAGCTCCTACAATGAGCAGTTCTTC. This translates into CASSQDYSSYNEQFF.

The chain has TRBV28 and TRBJ2-7; 7 nucleotides line up with TRBD2. CDR1 and CDR2 from the germline V gene are MDHEN and SYDVKM. V lost 5 bases and J lost 1; bases outside the gene matches: 8. This CDR3 comprises 15 residues. The CDR3 nucleotides are TGTGCCAGCAGTGACGGGAGCGGGGTTTCCTACGAGCAGTACTTC. Protein sequence: CASSDGSGVSYEQYF.

This chain uses TRBV14 with TRBJ2-2; tentatively, D is TRBD2 (6 bases). Trimming took off 4 bases at V and 4 bases at J, with 16 bases between the two ends. The CDR3 covers 16 residues. Germline lookup yields CDR1 SGHDN and CDR2 FVKESK. Here the CDR3 DNA reads TGTGCCAGCAGCCGACGCGGGATCGGGGTCACCGGGGAGCTGTTTTTT. The encoded protein is CASSRRGIGVTGELFF. Variable domain in full (rest from reference TRBV14 and TRBJ2-2): EAGVTQFPSHSVIEKGQTVTLRCDPISGHDNLYWYRRVMGKEIKFLLHFVKESKQDESGMPNNRFLAERTGGTYSTLKVQPAELEDSGVYFCASSRRGIGVTGELFFGEGSRLTVL.

This clone was picked up a small number of times. The CDR3: CASSLVQDGYTF. CDR3 coding DNA: TGTGCCAGCAGTTTAGTCCAGGATGGCTACACCTTC. The chain links TRBV12-3 or TRBV12-4 to TRBJ1-2; no clear D gene. V was trimmed by 1 base and J by 6 bases, leaving 6 bases between them. The CDR3 is 12 residues long.

The J gene is TRBJ1-1, the V gene TRBV2, with TRBD1 matching over 11 bases. The CDR3 covers 14 residues. The germline V gene has CDR1 SNHLY and CDR2 FYNNEI. The V gene end was trimmed by 6 bases and the J gene end by 5 bases; junction bases not matched to a gene: 5. This CDR3 reads CASRADRGRTEAFF. CDR3 nucleotides: TGTGCCAGCAGAGCGGACAGGGGGCGGACTGAAGCTTTCTTT.

This clone was detected only once. V gene TRBV7-8 combines with J gene TRBJ2-3; 10 bases match TRBD2. J was trimmed by 3 bases and V by 3 bases; bases with no gene match: 6. The CDR3 extends over 16 amino acids. Per the germline V gene, CDR1 is SGHVS and CDR2 is FQNEAQ. Here the CDR3 DNA reads TGTGCCAGCAGCTTCTCGAGCGGGAGGGGGACAGATACGCAGTATTTT. Amino acid sequence: CASSFSSGRGTDTQYF.

This clone was detected once. The chain links TRBV5-1 to TRBJ1-4; 9 positions agree with TRBD1. Germline V gene data show CDR1 as SGHRS and CDR2 as YFSETQ. This CDR3 region has 15 residues. The junction had 8 bases not matched to a gene; V was cut back by 4 bases and J by 7 bases. CDR3 in DNA: TGCGCCAGCAGCCCCAGGACAGGGGCAAGTGAAAAACTGTTTTTT. This gives the protein CASSPRTGASEKLFF. The full variable domain, completed using reference TRBV5-1 and TRBJ1-4, is KAGVTQTPRYLIKTRGQQVTLSCSPISGHRSVSWYQQTPGQGLQFLFEYFSETQRNKGNFPGRFSGRQFSNSRSEMNVSTLELGDSALYLCASSPRTGASEKLFFGSGTQLSVL.